A selection of T cell receptor beta chains follows, all from one sample in a study of blood T cell repertoires in COVID-19. Assay used: immunoSEQ multiplex PCR; TCRdb lists only in-frame clones, some missing. The repertoire has tens of thousands of clones, almost 90% of them found once; the top ten carry roughly an eighth. Sequencing was done on a sample of peripheral blood. These receptors were obtained from a human donor in a cohort sampled during active COVID-19. CDR3s include the opening cysteine and the closing phenylalanine or tryptophan. The D gene is left open where the match is weak.

j_call	v_call	d_call	cdr3_aa
TRBJ2-7	TRBV18	TRBD1	CASSPGTGRSYEQYF
TRBJ2-7	TRBV2	NA	CASSEDPYWQYF
TRBJ2-5	TRBV9	TRBD2	CASSDGGAKQETQYF
TRBJ2-5	TRBV19	TRBD1	CASRPDRGPTTQYF
TRBJ1-5	TRBV18	NA	CASSPLRHSQNQPQHF
TRBJ1-2	TRBV16	NA	CASSHPGQSTNYGYTF
TRBJ1-4	TRBV7-2	NA	CASSFRATNEKLFF
TRBJ1-2	TRBV5-6	TRBD1	CASSSLTLGQGKAYGYTF
TRBJ2-1	TRBV6-2/TRBV6-3	TRBD1	CASSYEETGEDSYNEQFF
TRBJ2-5	TRBV7-9	NA	CASSLELRGARETQYF
TRBJ1-4	TRBV6-2/TRBV6-3	NA	CASSGTPTNEKLFF
TRBJ2-1	TRBV25-1	TRBD1	CASSRRRQGDNEQFF
TRBJ1-6	TRBV3-1/TRBV3-2	NA	CASSPDRQNSPLHF
TRBJ1-1	TRBV4-3	NA	CASSLISGTSNTEAFF
TRBJ2-2	TRBV27	NA	CASRSVTGELFF
TRBJ2-1	TRBV7-3	TRBD1	CASSRGQYNEQFF
TRBJ2-5	TRBV23-1	TRBD1	CASIWRTGGGETQYF
TRBJ1-3	TRBV4-1	NA	CASSRTGGGDTIYF
TRBJ2-5	TRBV7-2	TRBD1	CASSLEGQGGETQYF
TRBJ2-1	TRBV18	NA	CASSPLLLGDNEQFF
TRBJ2-7	TRBV4-1	NA	CASSQGYRDTKEYF
TRBJ1-1	TRBV7-9	TRBD1	CASSLLGTGKWIF
TRBJ2-3	TRBV30	NA	CAWSRQRTGTQYF
TRBJ1-1	TRBV7-9	TRBD1	CASSLNSGGITEAFF
TRBJ2-7	TRBV3-1/TRBV3-2	TRBD1	CASSQGGQGPYEQYF